One sample yielded the 24 T cell receptor beta chains listed below, sequenced in a study of cytomegalovirus exposure and HLA in healthy donors. The PCR ran on 60 Vbeta and 13 Jbeta primers. Some clones are missing from TCRdb's copy, which holds only in-frame ones; the method was immunoSEQ multiplex PCR. The sample comprises 120,000 or so clones, roughly 80% of which are singletons, and 6% to 8% rests with the top ten. Specimen: PBMCs. The receptors here all came from a middle-aged woman in good health and CMV-seronegative.

The chain has TRBV14 and TRBJ1-1; D may be TRBD1 (6 bases). The germline V and J ends were trimmed by 5 bases and 1 base, with 14 bases remaining between them. The germline gives CDR1 SGHDN, CDR2 FVKESK. The CDR3 has 15 amino acids. As DNA, the CDR3 is TGTGCCAGCAGCTCCCGCGGGGGGCGGAACACTGAAGCTTTCTTT. It codes for CASSSRGGRNTEAFF.

J is TRBJ1-5 and V is TRBV7-2; the D gene is possibly TRBD1 (5 bases). V lost 2 bases and J lost 2, with 13 bases in between. Germline loops: CDR1 SGHTA, CDR2 FQGNSA. The CDR3 covers 16 residues. The DNA for the CDR3 is TGTGCCAGCAGCTTACAGGGTGTTGTTGGCAATCAGCCCCAGCATTTT. Its protein product is CASSLQGVVGNQPQHF.

This rearrangement joins TRBV19 to TRBJ1-4, with 10 bases fitting TRBD1. The CDR3 loop spans 14 amino acids. V lost 6 bases, J lost 6 bases, and 4 bases stayed unmatched. Germline V gene lookup returns CDR1 LNHDA and CDR2 SQIVND (reference sequence). CDR3 nucleotides: TGTGCCAGTAGAGTGACAGGGGGCGATGAAAAACTGTTTTTT. Protein product: CASRVTGGDEKLFF.

The rearrangement uses TRBV2 and TRBJ2-2; D perhaps matches TRBD1 (6 bases). Between the trimmed V and J ends, which lost 2 bases and 5 bases, there was a span of 12 bases. The germline V gene encodes CDR1 SNHLY and CDR2 FYNNEI. This CDR3 is 15 amino acids long. The CDR3 bases are TGTGCCAGCAGTGAAAGGGGGATGGGGACCGGGGAGCTGTTTTTT. This encodes CASSERGMGTGELFF.

The V call is TRBV7-9, the J call TRBJ2-7, with 7 bases lining up with TRBD1. The trim removed 2 bases at V and 6 bases at J, leaving 1 base unmatched. The CDR3 runs to 12 residues. Germline CDR1 and CDR2: SEHNR and FQNEAQ (reference sequence). CDR3 amino acids: CASSLTGVEQYF. The CDR3 DNA sequence: TGTGCCAGCAGCTTAACAGGGGTCGAGCAGTACTTC.

The chain uses TRBV27 and TRBJ2-7, with 7 bases matching TRBD1. Germline CDR1 reads MNHEY; CDR2 reads SMNVEV (reference sequence). CDR3 length: 13 residues. The trim removed 6 bases at V and 2 bases at J, leaving 4 bases unmatched. The CDR3 bases are TGTGCCAGCAGAGACAGGGAACCCTACGAGCAGTACTTC. Residues: CASRDREPYEQYF.

The rearrangement uses TRBV18 and TRBJ2-1; TRBD2 is a possible D gene (5 bases). V lost 3 bases and J 2 bases, leaving 8 bases between the germline ends. Per germline, CDR1 KGHSH and CDR2 LQKENI. This CDR3 has 14 residues. This CDR3 reads CASSPPRAYNEQFF. The CDR3 DNA reads as TGTGCCAGCTCACCTCCGAGGGCCTACAATGAGCAGTTCTTC. Combining the CDR3 with reference TRBV18 and TRBJ2-1 gives the whole variable domain NAGVMQNPRHLVRRRGQEARLRCSPMKGHSHVYWYRQLPEEGLKFMVYLQKENIIDESGMPKERFSAEFPKEGPSILRIQQVVRGDSAAYFCASSPPRAYNEQFFGPGTRLTVL.

A word on this clone: One end of the junction is discordant with germline, which a read error may explain. J is TRBJ2-2 and V is TRBV7-9; D remains ambiguous. CDR1 and CDR2 (germline): SEHNR, FQNEAQ (reference sequence). The CDR3 covers 12 residues. CDR3 sequence: CSSSLVGGSLFF. The CDR3 DNA is TGTTCCAGCAGCTTAGTCGGCGGTTCCCTGTTTTTT.

CDR3 region: CASSLDPPSSYEQYF. DNA of the CDR3: TGTGCCAGCAGCTTAGATCCCCCCAGCTCCTACGAGCAGTACTTC. The chain uses TRBV11-3 and TRBJ2-7; no reliable D call. V was shortened by 0 bases and J by 0 bases, with 9 bases between the two germline ends. This CDR3 spans 15 amino acids. Germline V lookup: CDR1 SGHNT, CDR2 YENEEA.

V is TRBV6-6 and J is TRBJ2-2; 9 positions match TRBD1. The V and J ends lost 6 bases and 6 bases, in that order; junction bases with no gene match: 11. CDR1 and CDR2 from the germline V gene are MNHNY and SVGAGI (reference sequence). This CDR3 region has 16 residues. Written as DNA, the CDR3 is TGTGCCAGCAGCCCTCCGGGACAGGGAGCTCCCGGGGAGCTGTTTTTT. Protein product: CASSPPGQGAPGELFF.

Remarks on this clone: At one boundary the junction diverges from the germline segment, which might be a read error. The rearrangement joins TRBV7-9 to TRBJ2-3; the D is unclear. Per germline, CDR1 SEHNR and CDR2 FQNEAQ (reference sequence). The CDR3 loop spans 15 amino acids. The CDR3: CSSSPSTRSTDTQYF. The CDR3 nucleotides read TGTTCCAGCAGCCCGTCGACAAGATCCACAGATACGCAGTATTTT.

This chain links TRBV6-1 with TRBJ1-2; 9 nucleotides align to TRBD1. CDR3 length: 12 residues. CDR1 is MNHNS and CDR2 is SASEGT in the germline V gene. V lost 8 bases and J lost 5; bases outside the gene matches: 3. CDR3 amino acids: CASGGTGYGYTF. In DNA, the CDR3 is TGTGCCAGCGGGGGGACAGGGTATGGCTACACCTTC.

The V gene is TRBV19, the J gene TRBJ1-2; 9 bases align to TRBD1. CDR3 length: 14 amino acids. The germline CDR1 and CDR2 sequences are LNHDA and SQIVND (reference sequence). With 7 bases clipped from V and 10 bases from J, the junction kept 13 bases outside the gene matches. For the CDR3, the DNA is TGTGCCAGTACCCCGGGACAGGGCCCGTTCGACTACACCTTC. It codes for CASTPGQGPFDYTF.

V usage is TRBV5-6 and J usage is TRBJ2-1; possibly TRBD2 for D (5 bases). Germline V gives CDR1 SGHDT, CDR2 YYEEEE. Deletions cut 6 bases from V and 3 bases from J, with 16 bases between. The CDR3 has 15 amino acids. Here the CDR3 reads CASIVGGALYNEQFF. CDR3 DNA sequence: TGTGCCAGCATAGTAGGAGGCGCCCTCTACAATGAGCAGTTCTTC.

This chain uses TRBV12-2 with TRBJ2-7; TRBD2, the table's D call, lacks a check against the DNA. TRBV12-2 is noted as a pseudogene. This CDR3 has 14 amino acids. As DNA, the CDR3 is TGTGCAAGTCGCTGGGACGGGAGCTCCTACGAGCAGTACTTC. Its translation: CASRWDGSSYEQYF.

The chain recombines TRBV7-2 with TRBJ2-5, with 10 positions matching TRBD2. Germline lookup yields CDR1 SGHTA and CDR2 FQGNSA. V gave up 4 bases and J gave up 3 bases; unmatched junction bases: 8. CDR3 length equals 16 residues. CDR3 bases: TGTGCCAGCAGCTGGGAAAGCGGGAGGGGGAAAGAGACCCAGTACTTC. It specifies CASSWESGRGKETQYF.

The chain recombines TRBV5-5 with TRBJ2-7; TRBD1 aligns across 10 bases. The CDR3 is made up of 15 amino acids. The germline CDR1 and CDR2 sequences are SGHKS and YYEKEE (reference sequence). With V trimmed by 6 bases and J by 2 bases, 8 bases remained unmatched. The CDR3 coding sequence is TGTGCCAGCACCTCTTGGGGACAGGGGACCTACGAGCAGTACTTC. This sequence encodes CASTSWGQGTYEQYF.

The chain carries TRBV2 and TRBJ2-1; TRBD1 agrees at 7 bases. Germline assignment: CDR1 SNHLY and CDR2 FYNNEI. The CDR3 length is 14 residues. V lost 6 bases, J lost 7 bases, and 9 bases stayed unmatched. The CDR3 coding sequence is TGTGCCAGCAGGTTCCGTCCACAGGGGAATGAGCAGTTCTTC. Protein: CASRFRPQGNEQFF.

The chain carries TRBV10-3 and TRBJ2-5; 8 nucleotides match TRBD2. The germline V gene has CDR1 ENHRY and CDR2 SYGVKD. The CDR3 is made up of 14 amino acids. With V trimmed by 6 bases and J by 4 bases, 7 bases remained unmatched. The CDR3: CAIRPAGVIETQYF. The CDR3 DNA follows: TGTGCCATCAGACCAGCGGGAGTCATAGAGACCCAGTACTTC.

The chain combines TRBV7-9 with TRBJ1-5; D is possibly TRBD1 (6 bases). Trimming cost V 4 bases and J 6 bases, with 22 bases left between them. The CDR3 runs 17 residues. The V gene's germline CDR1 is SEHNR and CDR2 FQNEAQ (reference sequence). This CDR3 is CASSSTRTDPGSQPQHF. CDR3 nucleotide sequence: TGTGCCAGCAGCTCAACACGGACAGACCCTGGTAGTCAGCCCCAGCATTTT.

The chain recombines TRBV4-2 with TRBJ2-5; 8 bases are shared with TRBD1. Germline values: CDR1 LGHNA, CDR2 YNFKEQ. V was clipped by 1 base and J by 14 bases; unmatched bases: 9. The CDR3 is 13 residues long. CDR3 in DNA: TGTGCCAGCAGCCAAGGGCAGGGGGCAACGGGTTACTTC. Its translation: CASSQGQGATGYF.

The chain is built from TRBV2 and TRBJ2-1, with 10 bases fitting TRBD2. CDR1 is SNHLY and CDR2 is FYNNEI in the germline V gene. V shed 8 bases, J shed 6 bases, and the junction held 7 bases outside the gene matches. The length of the CDR3 is 14 residues. The CDR3, as DNA: TGTGCCAGCCTGCGAGCGGGAGGGGTCAATGAGCAGTTCTTC. Translating gives CASLRAGGVNEQFF.

The chain is built from TRBV7-9 and TRBJ2-5; D gene ambiguous. Germline loops: CDR1 SEHNR, CDR2 FQNEAQ (reference sequence). The CDR3 extends over 13 amino acids. Between the trimmed V and J ends, which lost 5 bases and 4 bases, there was a span of 11 bases. This CDR3 reads CASSPVSPETQYF. CDR3 DNA: TGTGCCAGCAGCCCCGTATCCCCAGAGACCCAGTACTTC.

This sequence joins TRBV11-2 and TRBJ1-4; a weak D match, TRBD1 (6 bases). Germline-derived CDR1 and CDR2 are SGHAT and FQNNGV. The CDR3 has 14 residues. Trimming pared 5 bases from V and 7 bases from J, leaving 14 bases between. The CDR3 bases are TGTGCCAGCAGCCCGTCCGGGGGGCGTGAAAAACTGTTTTTT. Protein product: CASSPSGGREKLFF.